This TCR beta chain comes out of a study of CXCR3-negative and CXCR3-positive naive CD8 T cells. Each TRB cDNA library was prepared by 5' RACE (with UMI labels). With the 5' RACE reads reprocessed, TCRdb shows one record per CDR3 protein and no DNA. The sample table includes some 130,000 distinct CDR3 sequences. By phenotype, naive CD8+ T cells were CD45RO-CCR7+CD27+CD95-. Comment on this clonotype: Its specificity is not known.

Study-wide findings and caveats: Both naive subsets showed comparably high diversity, and memory CD8+ cells showed much lower diversity. Comparison of naive cells showed more hydrophobic TRB CDR3s in CXCR3-positive than in CXCR3-negative naive cells. CXCR3-negative and CXCR3-positive naive cells shared comparable TRBV-TRBJ usage, but memory cells did not.

This CDR3 contains 15 residues. The specimen was naive CXCR3- CD8+ T cells from blood. The sample's subset: CD45RO-CCR7+CD27+CD95- naive CD8+ T cells lacking CXCR3 (TNR3-). The chain uses TRBV12-3 or TRBV12-4 and TRBJ2-5; TCRdb picks TRBD2, but there is no DNA to check that call. The TCR comes from a human donor in good health. Some clones in this sample may be carry-over from other donors' samples. CDR3: CASSLLAGPQETQYF.